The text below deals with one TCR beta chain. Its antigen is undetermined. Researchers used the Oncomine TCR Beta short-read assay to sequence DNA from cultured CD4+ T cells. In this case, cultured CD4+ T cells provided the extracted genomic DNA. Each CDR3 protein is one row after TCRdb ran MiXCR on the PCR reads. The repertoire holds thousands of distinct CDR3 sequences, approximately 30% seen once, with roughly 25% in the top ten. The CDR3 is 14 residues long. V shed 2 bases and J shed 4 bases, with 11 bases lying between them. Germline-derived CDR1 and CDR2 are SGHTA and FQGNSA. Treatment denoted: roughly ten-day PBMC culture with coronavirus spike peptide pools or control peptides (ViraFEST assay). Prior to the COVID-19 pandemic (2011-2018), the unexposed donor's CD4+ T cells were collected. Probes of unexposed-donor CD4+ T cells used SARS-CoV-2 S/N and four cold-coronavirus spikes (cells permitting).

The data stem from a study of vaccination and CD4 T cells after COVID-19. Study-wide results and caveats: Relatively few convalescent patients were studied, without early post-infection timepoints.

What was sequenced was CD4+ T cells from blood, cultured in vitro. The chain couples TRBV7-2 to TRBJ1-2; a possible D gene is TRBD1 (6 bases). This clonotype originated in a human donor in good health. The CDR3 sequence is CASSLSKQGYGYTF. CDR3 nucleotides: TGTGCCAGCAGCTTATCGAAACAGGGCTATGGCTACACCTTC.